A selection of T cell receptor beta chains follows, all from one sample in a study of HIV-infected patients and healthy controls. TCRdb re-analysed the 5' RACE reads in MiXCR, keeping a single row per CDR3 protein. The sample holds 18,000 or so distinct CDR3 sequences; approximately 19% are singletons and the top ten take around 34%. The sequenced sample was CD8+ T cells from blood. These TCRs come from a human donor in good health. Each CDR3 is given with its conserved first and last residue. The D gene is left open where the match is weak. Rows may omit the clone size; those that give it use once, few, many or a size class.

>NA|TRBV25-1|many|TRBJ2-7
CASSGSLNEQYF
TGTGCCAGCAGTGGAAGCCTTAACGAGCAGTACTTC
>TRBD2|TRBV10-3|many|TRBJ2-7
CAIGGEGTNPYEQYF
TGTGCCATCGGGGGGGAGGGAACGAACCCCTACGAGCAGTACTTC
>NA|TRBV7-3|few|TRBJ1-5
CASSSLWTALNQPQHF
TGTGCCAGCAGCTCCCTCTGGACAGCTCTCAATCAGCCCCAGCATTTT
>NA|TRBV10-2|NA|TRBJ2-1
CASLGGTYNEQFF
TGCGCCAGCTTGGGAGGGACATACAATGAGCAGTTCTTC
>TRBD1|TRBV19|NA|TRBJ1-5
CASSRTGDQPQHF
TGTGCCAGTAGTCGGACAGGGGATCAGCCCCAGCATTTT
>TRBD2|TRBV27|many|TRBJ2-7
CASSLSVDTSGRPYEQYF
TGTGCCAGCAGTTTATCGGTAGATACTAGCGGGAGGCCCTACGAGCAGTACTTC
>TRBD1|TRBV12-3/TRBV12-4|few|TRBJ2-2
CASNLRATGFETGELFF
TGTGCCAGCAATTTAAGGGCGACAGGGTTCGAAACCGGGGAGCTGTTTTTT
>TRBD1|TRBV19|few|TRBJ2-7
CASSIGTGKYEQYF
TGTGCCAGTAGTATTGGGACAGGAAAATACGAGCAGTACTTC
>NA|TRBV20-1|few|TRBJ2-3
CSARRGLTDTQYF
TGCAGTGCTCGGCGGGGACTCACAGATACGCAGTATTTT
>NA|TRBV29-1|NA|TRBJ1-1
CSVDGGLMNTEAFF
TGCAGCGTTGATGGGGGGTTGATGAACACTGAAGCTTTCTTT
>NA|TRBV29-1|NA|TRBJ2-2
CSVVRSGELFF
TGCAGCGTGGTCAGGTCCGGGGAGCTGTTTTTT
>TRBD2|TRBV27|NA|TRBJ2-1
CASSPPSGSFSYNEQFF
TGTGCCAGCAGTCCCCCTAGCGGGAGTTTCTCCTACAATGAGCAGTTCTTC
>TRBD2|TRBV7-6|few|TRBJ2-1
CASSLVPSGGNNEQFF
TGTGCCAGCAGCTTAGTTCCTAGCGGGGGGAACAATGAGCAGTTCTTC
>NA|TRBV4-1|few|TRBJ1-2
CASSQDLTGRAIHGYTF
TGCGCCAGCAGCCAAGACCTAACAGGGAGGGCGATCCATGGCTACACCTTC
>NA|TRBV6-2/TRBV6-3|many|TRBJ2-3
CASSLPAGVETDTQYF
TGTGCCAGCAGCCTACCCGCCGGGGTTGAAACAGATACGCAGTATTTT
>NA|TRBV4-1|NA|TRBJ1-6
CASSQPDGNSPLHF
TGCGCCAGCAGCCAACCCGACGGGAATTCACCCCTCCACTTT
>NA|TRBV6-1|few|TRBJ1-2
CASSELGGANYGYTF
TGTGCCAGCAGTGAATTGGGGGGTGCTAACTATGGCTACACCTTC
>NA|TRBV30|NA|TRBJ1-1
CAWKAREDTEAFF
TGTGCCTGGAAGGCTCGGGAGGACACTGAAGCTTTCTTT
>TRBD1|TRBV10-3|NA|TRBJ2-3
CAISEAGQGKTDTQYF
TGTGCCATCAGTGAGGCCGGACAGGGAAAGACAGATACGCAGTATTTT
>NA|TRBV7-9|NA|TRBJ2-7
CASSLFPGARSSYEQYF
TGTGCCAGCAGCTTATTTCCCGGGGCGAGGAGCTCCTACGAGCAGTACTTC
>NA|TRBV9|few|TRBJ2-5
CASSVGDGQETQYF
TGTGCCAGCAGCGTAGGTGACGGCCAAGAGACCCAGTACTTC
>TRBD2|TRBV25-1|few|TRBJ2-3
CASSDYALAGASRDTQYF
TGTGCCAGCAGTGACTACGCGCTAGCGGGAGCGAGTAGGGATACGCAGTATTTT
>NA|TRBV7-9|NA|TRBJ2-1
CASSPGDFVGDEQFF
TGTGCCAGCAGCCCCGGGGACTTCGTAGGGGACGAGCAGTTCTTC
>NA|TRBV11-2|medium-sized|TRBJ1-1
CASSSGANLNTEAFF
TGTGCCAGCAGCTCGGGGGCGAATTTGAACACTGAAGCTTTCTTT
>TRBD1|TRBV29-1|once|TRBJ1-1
CSAWTGDSGEAFF
TGCAGCGCCTGGACAGGGGACTCGGGCGAAGCTTTCTTT
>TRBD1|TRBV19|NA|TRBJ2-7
CASSIGLGQGYEQYF
TGTGCCAGTAGTATAGGTCTAGGACAGGGCTACGAGCAGTACTTC
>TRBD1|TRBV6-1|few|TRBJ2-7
CASSMAAGQGSYEQYF
TGTGCCAGCAGTATGGCTGCGGGACAGGGATCCTACGAGCAGTACTTC
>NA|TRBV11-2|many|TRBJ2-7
CASSPDVYALYEQYF
TGTGCCAGCAGCCCGGACGTCTACGCCCTCTACGAGCAGTACTTC
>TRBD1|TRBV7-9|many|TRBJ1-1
CASSFGQGRTEAFF
TGTGCCAGCAGCTTTGGACAGGGGAGGACTGAAGCTTTCTTT
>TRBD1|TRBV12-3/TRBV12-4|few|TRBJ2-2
CASTDRGVAGELFF
TGTGCCAGCACTGACAGGGGTGTAGCCGGGGAGCTGTTTTTT
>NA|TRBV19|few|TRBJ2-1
CASSIDPRRNEQFF
TGTGCCAGTAGTATAGACCCTAGGCGCAATGAGCAGTTCTTC
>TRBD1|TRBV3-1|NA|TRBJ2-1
CASSQVSTGRALSSYNEQFF
TGTGCCAGCAGCCAAGTATCGACAGGGCGGGCCCTTAGCTCCTACAATGAGCAGTTCTTC
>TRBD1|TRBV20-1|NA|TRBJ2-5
CSAHSGQGFGERPLETQYF
TGCAGTGCCCATTCGGGACAGGGGTTTGGAGAGAGGCCCCTAGAGACCCAGTACTTC
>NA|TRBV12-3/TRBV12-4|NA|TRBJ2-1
CASSFQGSSSYNEQFF
TGTGCCAGCAGTTTTCAGGGCTCGAGCTCCTACAATGAGCAGTTCTTC
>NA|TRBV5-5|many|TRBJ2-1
CASSLASHNEQFF
TGTGCCAGCAGCTTGGCCTCCCACAATGAGCAGTTCTTC
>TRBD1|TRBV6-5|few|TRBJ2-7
CASSLGTGWEQYF
TGTGCCAGCAGTCTTGGGACAGGATGGGAGCAGTACTTC
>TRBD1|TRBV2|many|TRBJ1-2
CATIGTEKYYGYTF
TGTGCCACCATAGGGACAGAAAAGTACTATGGCTACACCTTC
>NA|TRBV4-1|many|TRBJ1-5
CASSQDVGVGNQPQHF
TGCGCCAGCAGCCAAGATGTAGGGGTTGGCAATCAGCCCCAGCATTTT
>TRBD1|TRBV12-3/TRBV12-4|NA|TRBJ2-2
CASTPGTGEGTGELFF
TGTGCCAGCACCCCGGGGACAGGGGAAGGCACCGGGGAGCTGTTTTTT
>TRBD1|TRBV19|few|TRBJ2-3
CASSGRDRFTDTQYF
TGTGCCAGTAGTGGCCGGGACAGGTTCACAGATACGCAGTATTTT
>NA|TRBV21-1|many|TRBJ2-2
CASSKRLAGVGWTGELFF
TGTGCCAGCAGCAAACGGCTAGCGGGAGTTGGTTGGACCGGGGAGCTGTTTTTT
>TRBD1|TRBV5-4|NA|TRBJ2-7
CASSYGTGTYEQYF
TGTGCCAGCAGCTACGGGACAGGGACCTACGAGCAGTACTTC
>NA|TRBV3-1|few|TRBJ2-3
CASSQPSAFAITRGGSSDTQYF
TGTGCCAGCAGCCAACCCTCCGCTTTTGCTATAACGAGGGGGGGCTCTTCAGATACGCAGTATTTT
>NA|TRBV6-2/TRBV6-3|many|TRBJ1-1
CASGMREAFF
TGTGCCAGTGGGATGCGAGAAGCTTTCTTT
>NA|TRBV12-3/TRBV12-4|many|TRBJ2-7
CASSLGGDYEQYF
TGTGCCAGCAGTTTAGGAGGGGACTACGAGCAGTACTTC
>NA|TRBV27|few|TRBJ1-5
CASSLYEDQPQHF
TGTGCCAGCAGTTTATATGAGGATCAGCCCCAGCATTTT
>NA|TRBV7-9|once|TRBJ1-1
CASSPTSGQPNTEAFF
TGTGCCAGCAGCCCGACCTCGGGACAACCGAACACTGAAGCTTTCTTT
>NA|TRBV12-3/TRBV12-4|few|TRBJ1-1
CASSTSRGLSTEAFF
TGTGCCAGCAGTACTTCACGGGGCTTAAGCACTGAAGCTTTCTTT
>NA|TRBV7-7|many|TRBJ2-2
CASSEGRVGELFF
TGTGCTAGCAGCGAAGGGAGAGTTGGGGAGCTGTTTTTT
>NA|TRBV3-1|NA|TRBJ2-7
CASSLSGHGAYEQYF
TGTGCCAGCAGCCTTTCCGGGCATGGTGCCTACGAGCAGTACTTC
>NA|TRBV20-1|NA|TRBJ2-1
CSAREIGYEQFF
TGCAGTGCTAGGGAGATAGGCTATGAGCAGTTCTTC
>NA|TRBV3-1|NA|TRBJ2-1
CASSPRNRPYNEQFF
TGTGCCAGCAGCCCAAGGAACCGGCCCTACAATGAGCAGTTCTTC
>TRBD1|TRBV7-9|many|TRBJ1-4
CASSPEGASEKLFF
TGTGCCAGCAGCCCTGAGGGGGCCTCTGAAAAACTGTTTTTT
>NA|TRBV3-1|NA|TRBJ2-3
CASSHAGGDTDTQYF
TGTGCCAGCAGCCACGCAGGGGGGGACACAGATACGCAGTATTTT